This is a list of T cell receptor beta chains from one sample in a study of graft-versus-host responses after intestinal transplantation. Clones were read by immunoSEQ multiplex PCR, and TCRdb kept only the in-frame ones, dropping some. This table has tens of thousands of clones, 75% to 95% appearing once. The input for sequencing was PBMCs, taken approximately 660 days after intestinal transplant. The receptors were sampled from a human patient who received an intestinal transplant, so some T cells may come from the graft donor. The CDR3 runs from the conserved cysteine through the conserved F or W. Fields, in order: CDR3 DNA, CDR3 protein, J gene, D gene, V gene, CDR3 length, clone size. D genes are given only for firm matches. Rows give clone size only sometimes, using once, few, many, or a class for an expanded clone.

CDR3nt: TGTGCCAGCAGCCCCTACAGGGAGGCCTATGGCTACACCTTC; CDR3aa: CASSPYREAYGYTF; j_gene: TRBJ1-2; d_gene: -; v_gene: TRBV5-4; len: 14; abundance: -
CDR3nt: TGTGCCATCAGTGACTTTAAGGACGCTGAAGCTTTCTTT; CDR3aa: CAISDFKDAEAFF; j_gene: TRBJ1-1; d_gene: -; v_gene: TRBV10-3; len: 13; abundance: -
CDR3nt: TGTGCCAGCAGTTACCTCGGTGGGCAGTTCTTC; CDR3aa: CASSYLGGQFF; j_gene: TRBJ2-1; d_gene: -; v_gene: TRBV6-5; len: 11; abundance: -
CDR3nt: TGCAGTGCTAGTCAGAACACTGAAGCTTTCTTT; CDR3aa: CSASQNTEAFF; j_gene: TRBJ1-1; d_gene: -; v_gene: TRBV20-1; len: 11; abundance: few
CDR3nt: TGTGCCAGCGACTACTTTAGCTCCTACGAGCAGTACTTC; CDR3aa: CASDYFSSYEQYF; j_gene: TRBJ2-7; d_gene: -; v_gene: TRBV7-2; len: 13; abundance: -
CDR3nt: TGCGCCAGCAGAGACTGGGACAGGCAAGAGACCCAGTACTTC; CDR3aa: CASRDWDRQETQYF; j_gene: TRBJ2-5; d_gene: TRBD1; v_gene: TRBV10-1; len: 14; abundance: -
CDR3nt: TGTGCTAGTGGTTCGCTCGTCGGGGCTTGGAATGAAAAACTGTTTTTT; CDR3aa: CASGSLVGAWNEKLFF; j_gene: TRBJ1-4; d_gene: -; v_gene: TRBV12-5; len: 16; abundance: -
CDR3nt: TGTGCCAGCAGTTACTCGCCAGGGTTGTACTATGGCTACACCTTC; CDR3aa: CASSYSPGLYYGYTF; j_gene: TRBJ1-2; d_gene: -; v_gene: TRBV6-5; len: 15; abundance: -
CDR3nt: TGTGCCAGCTCACCACCAAGTGGCTATGGCTACACCTTC; CDR3aa: CASSPPSGYGYTF; j_gene: TRBJ1-2; d_gene: -; v_gene: TRBV18; len: 13; abundance: -
CDR3nt: TGTGCCAGCAGCCCAAACTACGACCCGACGAACACTGAAGCTTTCTTT; CDR3aa: CASSPNYDPTNTEAFF; j_gene: TRBJ1-1; d_gene: -; v_gene: TRBV5-5; len: 16; abundance: -
CDR3nt: TGTGCCAGCAGCCCAGGGAGGGGGGTACGGGCTTTCTTT; CDR3aa: CASSPGRGVRAFF; j_gene: TRBJ1-1; d_gene: -; v_gene: TRBV6-5; len: 13; abundance: -
CDR3nt: TGCGCCAGCAGTGAGGGGACTAGCGGCTACGAGCAGTACTTC; CDR3aa: CASSEGTSGYEQYF; j_gene: TRBJ2-7; d_gene: TRBD2; v_gene: TRBV10-1; len: 14; abundance: -
CDR3nt: TGTGCCAGGACGGACAGGGAGTATGGCTACACCTTC; CDR3aa: CARTDREYGYTF; j_gene: TRBJ1-2; d_gene: TRBD1; v_gene: TRBV14; len: 12; abundance: few
CDR3nt: TGTGCCAGCAGTGAAGAGCGGGGTGGGAACAATGAGCAGTTCTTC; CDR3aa: CASSEERGGNNEQFF; j_gene: TRBJ2-1; d_gene: TRBD2; v_gene: TRBV6-1; len: 15; abundance: -
CDR3nt: TGCAGCGTTTCTTCCGGGACAGGGAATTCACCCCTCCACTTT; CDR3aa: CSVSSGTGNSPLHF; j_gene: TRBJ1-6; d_gene: TRBD1; v_gene: TRBV29-1; len: 14; abundance: few
CDR3nt: TGTGCCAGCAGCGTCCCACTCGGGGGGATGATGTTTTTT; CDR3aa: CASSVPLGGMMFF; j_gene: TRBJ2-2; d_gene: TRBD2; v_gene: TRBV9; len: 13; abundance: -
CDR3nt: TGTGCCGCCGGGGGGGTCGAGACCCAGTACTTC; CDR3aa: CAAGGVETQYF; j_gene: TRBJ2-5; d_gene: TRBD2; v_gene: TRBV27; len: 11; abundance: -
CDR3nt: TGTGCCAGCAGTACAGGCCACTCGAACACTGAAGCTTTCTTT; CDR3aa: CASSTGHSNTEAFF; j_gene: TRBJ1-1; d_gene: -; v_gene: TRBV27; len: 14; abundance: -
CDR3nt: TGTGCCATCAGTGATGGCAGGGCTGGGCATGAGCAGTTCTTC; CDR3aa: CAISDGRAGHEQFF; j_gene: TRBJ2-1; d_gene: -; v_gene: TRBV10-3; len: 14; abundance: -
CDR3nt: TGTGCCAGCAGCCCAGCACAAGCCGGATATAATTCACCCCTCCACTTT; CDR3aa: CASSPAQAGYNSPLHF; j_gene: TRBJ1-6; d_gene: -; v_gene: TRBV11-3; len: 16; abundance: once
CDR3nt: TGTGCTAGTGGTTTGGGAGAAGCCGACACTGAAGCTTTCTTT; CDR3aa: CASGLGEADTEAFF; j_gene: TRBJ1-1; d_gene: -; v_gene: TRBV12-5; len: 14; abundance: -
CDR3nt: TGTGCCAGCAGCTTAGCTCTAGAGGCGCAGTATTTT; CDR3aa: CASSLALEAQYF; j_gene: TRBJ2-3; d_gene: -; v_gene: TRBV7-9; len: 12; abundance: -
CDR3nt: TGCGCCAGCAGCAGGTCAGGGGAGGGAAAACTGTTTTTT; CDR3aa: CASSRSGEGKLFF; j_gene: TRBJ1-4; d_gene: -; v_gene: TRBV5-1; len: 13; abundance: few
CDR3nt: TGTGCCAGCAGTCCGCCTGCTGGGAGCTCCTACAATGAGCAGTTCTTC; CDR3aa: CASSPPAGSSYNEQFF; j_gene: TRBJ2-1; d_gene: -; v_gene: TRBV2; len: 16; abundance: -
CDR3nt: TGTGCCAGCAGCTTAAAGGACTCCTACGAGCAGTACTTC; CDR3aa: CASSLKDSYEQYF; j_gene: TRBJ2-7; d_gene: -; v_gene: TRBV11-1; len: 13; abundance: -
CDR3nt: TGTGCCAGCAGCAAAAGAACGAAGGGCCCAAGGGACACAGATACGCAGTATTTT; CDR3aa: CASSKRTKGPRDTDTQYF; j_gene: TRBJ2-3; d_gene: -; v_gene: TRBV21-1; len: 18; abundance: -
CDR3nt: TGTGCCAGCACCCCCCTCGGGTTAGCGACGCAGTATTTT; CDR3aa: CASTPLGLATQYF; j_gene: TRBJ2-3; d_gene: -; v_gene: TRBV9; len: 13; abundance: -
CDR3nt: TGTGCCAGCAGTCCAGGCGGCTATGGCTACACCTTC; CDR3aa: CASSPGGYGYTF; j_gene: TRBJ1-2; d_gene: -; v_gene: TRBV28; len: 12; abundance: -
CDR3nt: TGCAGCGTTGGGGGACTAGCGGGGCCCGAGCAGTACTTC; CDR3aa: CSVGGLAGPEQYF; j_gene: TRBJ2-7; d_gene: TRBD2; v_gene: TRBV29-1; len: 13; abundance: -
CDR3nt: TGCGCCAGCAGCCAAGATCCACTAGCGGGGGGTTTGATGTTTTTT; CDR3aa: CASSQDPLAGGLMFF; j_gene: TRBJ2-2; d_gene: TRBD2; v_gene: TRBV4-1; len: 15; abundance: -
CDR3nt: TGTGCCAGCTCACCACGAGCCGAGCGGGGGGGGAGAGATACGCAGTATTTT; CDR3aa: CASSPRAERGGRDTQYF; j_gene: TRBJ2-3; d_gene: TRBD2; v_gene: TRBV18; len: 17; abundance: -
CDR3nt: TGTGCCAGCAGCGTCCGGGGCGGCCAGCCCCAGCATTTT; CDR3aa: CASSVRGGQPQHF; j_gene: TRBJ1-5; d_gene: -; v_gene: TRBV7-2; len: 13; abundance: -
CDR3nt: TGTGCCAGCAGCACCGGGCCTGGAAACACCATATATTTT; CDR3aa: CASSTGPGNTIYF; j_gene: TRBJ1-3; d_gene: -; v_gene: TRBV11-3; len: 13; abundance: once
CDR3nt: TGTGCCAGCACCCCCGTTGGGGACAGGAACTATGGCTACACCTTC; CDR3aa: CASTPVGDRNYGYTF; j_gene: TRBJ1-2; d_gene: TRBD1; v_gene: TRBV7-9; len: 15; abundance: few
CDR3nt: TGTGCCAGCAGCCTACAGGGTCTGACCGGGGAGCTGTTTTTT; CDR3aa: CASSLQGLTGELFF; j_gene: TRBJ2-2; d_gene: -; v_gene: TRBV5-4; len: 14; abundance: -
CDR3nt: TGTGCCAGCAGCGTTTTAGCGGGGGACACAGATACGCAGTATTTT; CDR3aa: CASSVLAGDTDTQYF; j_gene: TRBJ2-3; d_gene: TRBD2; v_gene: TRBV9; len: 15; abundance: -
CDR3nt: TGTGCCAGCCGGTGGGGGCTGAACACCGGGGAGCTGTTTTTT; CDR3aa: CASRWGLNTGELFF; j_gene: TRBJ2-2; d_gene: -; v_gene: TRBV2; len: 14; abundance: few
CDR3nt: TGTGCCACCTCCTCGCCCGGGCGGGGTAACACCGGGGAGCTGTTTTTT; CDR3aa: CATSSPGRGNTGELFF; j_gene: TRBJ2-2; d_gene: -; v_gene: TRBV19; len: 16; abundance: once
CDR3nt: TGTGCTAGTGGCCCAGACAGGGGACTACCTAATGAAAAACTGTTTTTT; CDR3aa: CASGPDRGLPNEKLFF; j_gene: TRBJ1-4; d_gene: TRBD1; v_gene: TRBV12-5; len: 16; abundance: -
CDR3nt: TGCGTTCTTTCGGGACCCAACACTGAAGCTTTCTTT; CDR3aa: CVLSGPNTEAFF; j_gene: TRBJ1-1; d_gene: -; v_gene: TRBV29-1; len: 12; abundance: once
CDR3nt: TGTGCCAGCAGCTCCTCCTCGGGGCAAGAGACCCAGTACTTC; CDR3aa: CASSSSSGQETQYF; j_gene: TRBJ2-5; d_gene: -; v_gene: TRBV7-7; len: 14; abundance: few
CDR3nt: TGTGCCAGCAGCTCACGGGAGGGTATAGGCCATGGCTACACCTTC; CDR3aa: CASSSREGIGHGYTF; j_gene: TRBJ1-2; d_gene: -; v_gene: TRBV5-4; len: 15; abundance: -
CDR3nt: TGCGCCAGCAGACCGGCAGCCTCATGGAACACTGAAGCTTTCTTT; CDR3aa: CASRPAASWNTEAFF; j_gene: TRBJ1-1; d_gene: -; v_gene: TRBV5-1; len: 15; abundance: few
CDR3nt: TGTGCCAGTGTGGACAGGTCAGGGAGTCAGCCCCAGCATTTT; CDR3aa: CASVDRSGSQPQHF; j_gene: TRBJ1-5; d_gene: TRBD1; v_gene: TRBV19; len: 14; abundance: -
CDR3nt: TGTGCCAGCAGCGTAGATGCGGGGGACGGCTACACCTTC; CDR3aa: CASSVDAGDGYTF; j_gene: TRBJ1-2; d_gene: -; v_gene: TRBV9; len: 13; abundance: -
CDR3nt: TGTGCCAGCTCACCAAAACTAGCGGGGGGGCGCTACGAGCAGTACTTC; CDR3aa: CASSPKLAGGRYEQYF; j_gene: TRBJ2-7; d_gene: TRBD2; v_gene: TRBV18; len: 16; abundance: -
CDR3nt: TGTGCCAGTAGTATTGGTTCCTACAATGAGCAGTTCTTC; CDR3aa: CASSIGSYNEQFF; j_gene: TRBJ2-1; d_gene: -; v_gene: TRBV19; len: 13; abundance: -
CDR3nt: TGTGCCAGCGGGCGTATGGCTGGAGAGTTCTTC; CDR3aa: CASGRMAGEFF; j_gene: TRBJ2-1; d_gene: -; v_gene: TRBV6-5; len: 11; abundance: -
CDR3nt: TGTGCCAGCTCACCCGGGGGACAGGGGGGAGATGAAGCTTTCTTT; CDR3aa: CASSPGGQGGDEAFF; j_gene: TRBJ1-1; d_gene: TRBD1; v_gene: TRBV18; len: 15; abundance: once
CDR3nt: TGTGCCAGCAGCGTAGCTACGTGGACAGACGCCTACCGGAGAGAGGAGCTGTTTTTT; CDR3aa: CASSVATWTDAYRREELFF; j_gene: TRBJ2-2; d_gene: -; v_gene: TRBV9; len: 19; abundance: -
CDR3nt: TGTGCCAGCAGCAAAGAGGAGGTGCCTAATTCACCCCTCCACTTT; CDR3aa: CASSKEEVPNSPLHF; j_gene: TRBJ1-6; d_gene: -; v_gene: TRBV21-1; len: 15; abundance: -
CDR3nt: TGTGCCAGCAGCTTAGCCTTGGAAGCCGCCTACGAGCAGTACTTC; CDR3aa: CASSLALEAAYEQYF; j_gene: TRBJ2-7; d_gene: -; v_gene: TRBV7-2; len: 15; abundance: -
CDR3nt: TGTGCCAGCAGCTCGCTGGGGCCGCTCACTGAAGCTTTCTTT; CDR3aa: CASSSLGPLTEAFF; j_gene: TRBJ1-1; d_gene: -; v_gene: TRBV7-6; len: 14; abundance: -